Included here is one T cell receptor beta chain sequence, with context. Its antigen is still unknown. The CDR3 has 14 amino acids. Germline CDR1 and CDR2: DFQATT and SNEGSKA (reference sequence). Each of the TCR libraries took 3,000 to 4,500 ng of total RNA. TCRdb re-called the 5' RACE reads and catalogs CDR3 proteins one per entry, DNA excluded. The sample yields around 450,000 distinct CDR3 sequences, of which the top ten take up 2% to 3%. The data were taken from a study of monozygotic twins with inflammatory bowel disease. Study-wide results and caveats: Added variability in patient repertoires may stem from differing immunosuppressive treatments. The results supported no single strong signal or clonotype associated with IBD. Discordant twins showed the same repertoire similarity as concordant twins, possibly from limited power.

This sequence originates from a human donor with ulcerative colitis or Crohn's disease, or a healthy co-twin of an affected twin (not recorded which). The chain joins TRBV20-1 to TRBJ2-2. Sequences were obtained from blood. The CDR3 is CSATIIGRTGELFF.